Described below is a single TCR beta chain sequence and its context. Its cognate antigen is unknown. The germline gene is not matched at one end of the junction; a read error may be the cause. Prepared TCR beta cDNA libraries contained unique molecular identifiers. T cells numbering roughly 1 to 10 million gave rise to around 460,000 cDNA molecules. TCRdb reanalysed the PCR reads using MiXCR and keeps one entry per CDR3 protein. This sample yields under 650,000 distinct CDR3 sequences, of which roughly 46% are seen a single time; about 1.8% belongs to the top ten. This CDR3 contains 13 residues. This sample is part of a study of post-analysis software for immune sequencing data. On the study more broadly: Disease trajectories encompassed relapsing-remitting, secondary progressive and progressive-relapsing multiple sclerosis.

General study results and limits: Elevated frequency relative to controls characterized several TRBV segments in patients, TRBV5-6, TRBV5-1 and TRBV20-1 among them. Strong same-batch co-clustering of samples appeared with F measure clustering. People with multiple sclerosis had a significantly lower normalized Chao1 diversity than controls did.

Sequencing was done on a sample of blood. The sequence was obtained from a girl aged 5 to 17 with multiple sclerosis. The chain employs TRBV12-3 or TRBV12-4 and TRBJ1-2, with a tentative D call TRBD1 (5 bases). DNA for the CDR3: TGTGCCAGCAGTCCGACTGGGACGCATGGCTACGCCTTC. This gives the protein CASSPTGTHGYAF.